The 3 T cell receptor beta chains in this list originate from one sample, sequenced in a study of Ad26.COV2.S vaccination and SARS-CoV-2 variants (dated by TCRdb to the early 2020s). The sample's treatment or condition, from its label and the paper: about 20 received Ad26.COV2.S at low or high dose, single or two shots; roughly five received placebo; per-sample allocation not given. Repertoires of vaccine and placebo recipients were sequenced from samples collected on day 63 after the first injection. The library was built by means of the immunoSEQ multiplex PCR assay. TCRdb's version of the immuneACCESS table is confined to in-frame rearrangements and falls short of the full clone set. An unresolved V gene accounts for under half of the shortfall where checked; the remainder is of unknown origin. The sample yields 500,000 or so clones; roughly nine tenths were counted once. The ten largest account for 10% to 15% of the sample.

This specimen was peripheral blood, taken in a trial of Ad26.COV2.S vaccine versus placebo. The receptors were gathered from a person between 18 and 65 years old who received the Ad26.COV2.S COVID-19 vaccine or a placebo.

The chain has TRBV9 and TRBJ1-3; no clear D gene. Germline V gene sequence: CDR1 SGDLS, CDR2 YYNGEE. The V end was cut by 0 bases, the J end by 4 bases, with 11 bases between. The CDR3 is 15 amino acids. The CDR3 loop is CASSVGPPGGNTIYF. In nucleotides, the CDR3 is TGTGCCAGCAGCGTAGGTCCCCCAGGAGGAAACACCATATATTTT.

The chain uses TRBV24-1 and TRBJ2-3; maybe TRBD1 (6 bases). Germline assignment: CDR1 KGHDR and CDR2 SFDVKD. The CDR3 sequence is 14 residues long. Trimming took off 7 bases at V and 0 bases at J, with 10 bases between the two ends. CDR3 DNA: TGTGCCACCAGCGGGACACCGAGCACAGATACGCAGTATTTT. Residues: CATSGTPSTDTQYF.

This chain uses TRBV6-6 with TRBJ1-4; no firm D call. Trimming stripped 5 bases from V and 0 bases from J, with 7 bases between. This CDR3 region has 14 residues. Per the germline V gene, CDR1 is MNHNY and CDR2 is SVGAGI (reference sequence). CDR3: CASSRQSTNEKLFF. The CDR3 nucleotides are TGTGCCAGCAGTCGACAATCAACTAATGAAAAACTGTTTTTT.